These 5 T cell receptor beta chains originate from one sample sequenced in a study of OX40 agonist ivuxolimab in advanced cancers. The data were produced by immunoSEQ multiplex PCR, yet TCRdb's version contains in-frame clones alone and is incomplete. The sample has around 25,000 clones, about three quarters seen once. The source was CD4+ or CD8+ T cells sorted from blood, collected in a trial of the OX40 agonist ivuxolimab. Source of these receptors: an adult with an advanced solid tumor such as melanoma, head and neck, liver or kidney cancer.

V is TRBV30 and J is TRBJ1-2; no clear D. The CDR3 has 10 residues. Germline CDR1 is GTSNPN and CDR2 is SVGIG (reference sequence). Trimming took off 3 bases at V and 6 bases at J, with 5 bases between the two ends. The CDR3 sequence: CAWRPHGYTF. CDR3 sequence (DNA): TGTGCCTGGAGGCCTCATGGCTACACCTTC.

The rearrangement uses TRBV27 and TRBJ1-2; 10 bases are shared with TRBD1. V shed 6 bases, J shed 5 bases, and the junction held 12 bases outside the gene matches. Germline CDR1 is MNHEY and CDR2 is SMNVEV (reference sequence). The CDR3 loop spans 16 amino acids. The CDR3 sequence: CASSPSSAGQGYGYTF. As DNA, the CDR3 is TGTGCCAGCAGCCCATCCTCAGCGGGACAGGGGTATGGCTACACCTTC.

This chain connects TRBV9 to TRBJ2-7; D is perhaps TRBD2 (6 bases). Trimming pared 3 bases from V and 2 bases from J, leaving 12 bases between. Germline loops: CDR1 SGDLS, CDR2 YYNGEE. The CDR3 sequence is 14 residues long. The CDR3 loop is CASSERDSPYEQYF. For the CDR3, the DNA is TGTGCCAGCAGCGAGAGGGACTCACCCTACGAGCAGTACTTC.

This chain joins TRBV6-4 and TRBJ2-1; 10 nucleotides line up with TRBD1. V dropped 3 bases and J dropped 5; count of bases not matched to a gene: 1. Germline CDR1 and CDR2: MRHNA and SNTAGT. The CDR3 has 14 residues. The CDR3 region is CASSEGTGDNEQFF. The CDR3 DNA sequence: TGTGCCAGCAGTGAAGGGACAGGGGACAATGAGCAGTTCTTC.

This chain links TRBV4-3 with TRBJ1-3; D is ambiguous. V dropped 0 bases and J dropped 1 base, with 7 bases sitting between them. In germline, CDR1 is LGHNA, CDR2 YSLEER. The CDR3 covers 15 residues. The CDR3 spells CASSQERGSGNTIYF. The CDR3 DNA reads as TGCGCCAGCAGCCAAGAAAGAGGATCTGGAAACACCATATATTTT.